The clone carrying this T cell receptor (beta chain) has more than one count but fewer than ten. Germline lookup yields CDR1 SEHNR and CDR2 FQNEAQ (reference sequence). V lost 5 bases and J lost 2, with 19 bases in between. CDR3 length: 16 residues. This sample was taken from a study of T cell repertoires in cytomegalovirus infection. MiXCR, applied by TCRdb to the reads, yields one record per CDR3 protein. The table lists roughly 640,000 distinct CDR3 sequences, roughly 24% of them singletons, with 6.5% to 10% in the top ten. The gene calls are TRBV7-9 and TRBJ2-7; no clear D gene. The sample taken for sequencing was CD8+ T cells from PBMCs. This TCR came from a human donor in good health (CMV status not recorded). Some clones in this sample may be carry-over from other donors' samples. The CDR3 sequence: CASSPPLRGKTYEQYF. The DNA of the CDR3 is TGTGCCAGCAGCCCCCCCCTAAGAGGCAAAACCTACGAGCAGTACTTC.